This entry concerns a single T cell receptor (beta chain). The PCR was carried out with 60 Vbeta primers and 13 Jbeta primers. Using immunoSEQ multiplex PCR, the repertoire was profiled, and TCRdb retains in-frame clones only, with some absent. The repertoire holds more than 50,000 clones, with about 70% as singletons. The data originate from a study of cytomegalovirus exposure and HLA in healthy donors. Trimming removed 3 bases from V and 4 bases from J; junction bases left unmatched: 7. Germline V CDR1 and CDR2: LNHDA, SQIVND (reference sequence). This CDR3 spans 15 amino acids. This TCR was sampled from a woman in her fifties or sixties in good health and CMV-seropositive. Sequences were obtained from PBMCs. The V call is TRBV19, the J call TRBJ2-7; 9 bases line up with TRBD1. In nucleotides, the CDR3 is TGTGCCAGTAGTATCTTGTGGACAGGGGATTACGAGCAGTACTTC. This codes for CASSILWTGDYEQYF.